Following are 8 T cell receptor beta chains from one sample sequenced in a study of T-cell reconstitution after alpha-beta-depleted transplantation in children. The TCRbeta library was prepared with unique molecular identifiers. TCRdb re-called the PCR reads with MiXCR, one entry per CDR3 protein. The sample gives around 960,000 distinct CDR3 sequences, roughly 31% of which show up once; over 25% is in the top ten. The sequencing used PBMCs, mostly from graft donor cells, collected 360 days after TCRalphabeta/CD19-depleted stem cell transplant. These TCRs come from a boy in the first two years of life who had a stem cell transplant for SCID, so the T cells may come from the graft donor.

This clonotype was seen ten or more times. CDR3: CASSEGLKETQYF. In DNA form, the CDR3 reads TGTGCCAGCTCAGAGGGCCTTAAAGAGACCCAGTACTTC. The V call is TRBV18, the J call TRBJ2-5, with a tentative D call TRBD2 (5 bases). This CDR3 is 13 amino acids long. CDR1 and CDR2 from the germline V gene are KGHSH and LQKENI. Trimming took off 5 bases at V and 3 bases at J, with 10 bases between the two ends.

This clonotype has more than one count but fewer than ten. The gene calls are TRBV2 and TRBJ2-1; D remains unclear. The CDR3 covers 15 residues. Germline CDR1 reads SNHLY; CDR2 reads FYNNEI. Trimming pared 7 bases from V and 6 bases from J, leaving 19 bases between. The CDR3 sequence is CASMFGEGIGNEQFF. CDR3 DNA: TGTGCCAGCATGTTTGGGGAAGGGATCGGCAATGAGCAGTTCTTC.

J is TRBJ1-1 and V is TRBV6-5; 8 bases map to TRBD1. Germline CDR1 and CDR2: MNHEY and SVGAGI. The V gene end was trimmed by 2 bases and the J gene end by 8 bases; junction bases not matched to a gene: 13. The CDR3 contains 16 residues. The CDR3 DNA reads as TGTGCCAGCAGTTACGCTCCAGGGGGCGCAGGTAGCGAAGCTTTCTTT. It yields the protein CASSYAPGGAGSEAFF.

V usage is TRBV20-1 and J usage is TRBJ2-7; D is ambiguous. Deletions cut 3 bases from V and 1 base from J, with 16 bases between. Germline loops: CDR1 DFQATT, CDR2 SNEGSKA (reference sequence). The CDR3 extends over 15 amino acids. The chain's CDR3 is CSARSLGRLSYEQYF. The CDR3 DNA reads as TGCAGTGCTAGGTCTTTGGGCAGGCTGTCCTACGAGCAGTACTTC.

This sequence joins TRBV30 and TRBJ1-1; 10 bases agree with TRBD1. This CDR3 has 14 amino acids. V was clipped by 4 bases and J by 6 bases; unmatched bases: 8. CDR1 and CDR2 from the germline V gene are GTSNPN and SVGIG (reference sequence). The CDR3 is CAWMEDRGFAEAFF. The CDR3, as DNA: TGTGCCTGGATGGAGGACAGGGGGTTCGCTGAAGCTTTCTTT.

Only a few counts were recorded for this clonotype. The chain uses TRBV4-3 and TRBJ1-2, with D unresolved. This CDR3 contains 13 residues. The germline CDR1 and CDR2 sequences are LGHNA and YSLEER. V lost 0 bases and J 6 bases, leaving 8 bases between the germline ends. Written as DNA, the CDR3 is TGCGCCAGCAGCCAAGATTCGGGGAATGGCTACACCTTC. It translates to CASSQDSGNGYTF.

DNA for the CDR3: TGCGCCAGCAGCCAAGATCCCAGGGGGACAGCCAATTCACCCCTCCACTTT. Translated: CASSQDPRGTANSPLHF. The chain recombines TRBV4-1 with TRBJ1-6, with TRBD1 matching over 7 bases. The CDR3 contains 17 residues. CDR1 MGHRA and CDR2 YSYEKL come from the germline V gene. Trimming cost V 0 bases and J 7 bases; bases outside gene matches: 9.

The chain carries TRBV13 and TRBJ2-7; a weak D match, TRBD1 (5 bases). This CDR3 is built from 14 residues. CDR1 is PRHDT and CDR2 is FYEKMQ in the germline V gene (reference sequence). V gave up 4 bases and J gave up 2 bases, with 12 bases separating them. The CDR3 sequence is CASSSSDTTYEQYF. The DNA of the CDR3 is TGTGCCAGCAGCTCCTCGGACACCACCTACGAGCAGTACTTC.